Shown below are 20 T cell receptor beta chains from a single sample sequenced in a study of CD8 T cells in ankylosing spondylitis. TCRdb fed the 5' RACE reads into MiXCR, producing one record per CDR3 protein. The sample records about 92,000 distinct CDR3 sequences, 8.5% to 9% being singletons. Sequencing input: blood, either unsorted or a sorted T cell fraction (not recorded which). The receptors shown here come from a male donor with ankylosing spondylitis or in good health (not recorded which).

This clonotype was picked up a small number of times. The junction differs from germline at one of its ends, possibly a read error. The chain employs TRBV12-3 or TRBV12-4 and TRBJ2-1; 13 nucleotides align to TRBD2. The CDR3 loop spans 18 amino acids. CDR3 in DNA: TGTACCAGCAGTCCACTCCGACTAGCGGGGGGCCGGGGGAGTGAGCAGTTCTTC. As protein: CTSSPLRLAGGRGSEQFF.

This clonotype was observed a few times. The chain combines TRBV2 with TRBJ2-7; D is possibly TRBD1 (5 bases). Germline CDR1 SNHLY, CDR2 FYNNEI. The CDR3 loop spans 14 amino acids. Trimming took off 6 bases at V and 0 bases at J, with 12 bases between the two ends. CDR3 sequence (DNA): TGTGCCAGCAGGGAACAGGTGAACTCCTACGAGCAGTACTTC. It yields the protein CASREQVNSYEQYF. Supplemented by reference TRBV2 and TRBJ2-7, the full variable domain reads EPEVTQTPSHQVTQMGQEVILRCVPISNHLYFYWYRQILGQKVEFLVSFYNNEISEKSEIFDDQFSVERPDGSNFTLKIRSTKLEDSAMYFCASREQVNSYEQYFGPGTRLTVT.

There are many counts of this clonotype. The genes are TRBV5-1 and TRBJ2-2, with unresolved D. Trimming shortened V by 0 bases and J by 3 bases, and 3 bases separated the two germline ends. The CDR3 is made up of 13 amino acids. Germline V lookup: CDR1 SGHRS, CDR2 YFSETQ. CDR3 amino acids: CASSLDDTGELFF. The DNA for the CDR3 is TGCGCCAGCAGCTTGGATGACACCGGGGAGCTGTTTTTT.

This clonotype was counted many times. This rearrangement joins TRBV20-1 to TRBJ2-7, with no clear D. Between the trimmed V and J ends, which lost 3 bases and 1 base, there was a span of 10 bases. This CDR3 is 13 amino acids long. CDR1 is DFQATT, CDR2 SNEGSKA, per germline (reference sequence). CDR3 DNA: TGCAGTGCTAGTGGCTACCAGTCCTACGAGCAGTACTTC. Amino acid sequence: CSASGYQSYEQYF.

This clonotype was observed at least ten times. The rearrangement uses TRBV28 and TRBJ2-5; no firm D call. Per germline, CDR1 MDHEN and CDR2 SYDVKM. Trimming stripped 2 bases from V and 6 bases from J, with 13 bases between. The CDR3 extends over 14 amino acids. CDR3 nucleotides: TGTGCCAGCAGTTTACCCTTAGGGCGGAAGACCCAGTACTTC. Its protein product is CASSLPLGRKTQYF.

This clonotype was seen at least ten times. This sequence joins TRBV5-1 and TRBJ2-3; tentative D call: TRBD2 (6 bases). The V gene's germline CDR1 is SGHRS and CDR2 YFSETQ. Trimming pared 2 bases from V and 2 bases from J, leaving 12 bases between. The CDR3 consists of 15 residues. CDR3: CASSFRGGVTDTQYF. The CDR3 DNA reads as TGCGCCAGCAGCTTTAGAGGAGGGGTCACAGATACGCAGTATTTT.

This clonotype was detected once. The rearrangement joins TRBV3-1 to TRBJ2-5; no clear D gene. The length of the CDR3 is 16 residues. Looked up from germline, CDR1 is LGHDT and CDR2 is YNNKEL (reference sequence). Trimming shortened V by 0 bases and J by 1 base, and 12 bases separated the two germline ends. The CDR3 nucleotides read TGTGCCAGCAGCCAAGATCTGAACCGAGGCCAAGAGACCCAGTACTTC. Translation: CASSQDLNRGQETQYF.

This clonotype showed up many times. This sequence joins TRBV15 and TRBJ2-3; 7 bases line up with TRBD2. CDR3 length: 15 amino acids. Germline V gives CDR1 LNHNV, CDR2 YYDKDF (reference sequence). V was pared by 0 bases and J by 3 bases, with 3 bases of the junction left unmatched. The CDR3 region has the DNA TGTGCCACCAGCAGAGAGGGAGGGGCGACAGATACGCAGTATTTT. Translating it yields CATSREGGATDTQYF.

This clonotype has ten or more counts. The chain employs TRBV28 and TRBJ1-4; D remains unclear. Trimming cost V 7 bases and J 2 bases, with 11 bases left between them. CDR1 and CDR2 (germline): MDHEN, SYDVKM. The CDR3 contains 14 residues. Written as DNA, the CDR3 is TGTGCCAGCATCGCCTCAGCGACTAATGAAAAACTGTTTTTT. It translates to CASIASATNEKLFF.

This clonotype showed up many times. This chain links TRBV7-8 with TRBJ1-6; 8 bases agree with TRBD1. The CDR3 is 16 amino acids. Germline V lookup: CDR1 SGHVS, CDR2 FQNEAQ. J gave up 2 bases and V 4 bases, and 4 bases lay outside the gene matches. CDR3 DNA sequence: TGTGCCAGCAGCTCCAAGACAGGGGCCTATAATTCACCCCTCCACTTT. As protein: CASSSKTGAYNSPLHF. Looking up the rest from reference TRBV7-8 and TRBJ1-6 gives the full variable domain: GAGVSQSPRYKVAKRGQDVALRCDPISGHVSLFWYQQALGQGPEFLTYFQNEAQLDKSGLPSDRFFAERPEGSVSTLKIQRTQQEDSAVYLCASSSKTGAYNSPLHFGNGTRLTVT.

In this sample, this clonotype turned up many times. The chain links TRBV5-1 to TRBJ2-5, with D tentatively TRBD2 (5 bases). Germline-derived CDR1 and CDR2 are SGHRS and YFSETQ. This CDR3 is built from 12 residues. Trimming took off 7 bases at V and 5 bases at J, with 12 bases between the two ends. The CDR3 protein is CASGTREETQYF. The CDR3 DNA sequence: TGCGCCAGCGGAACTAGGGAGGAGACCCAGTACTTC.

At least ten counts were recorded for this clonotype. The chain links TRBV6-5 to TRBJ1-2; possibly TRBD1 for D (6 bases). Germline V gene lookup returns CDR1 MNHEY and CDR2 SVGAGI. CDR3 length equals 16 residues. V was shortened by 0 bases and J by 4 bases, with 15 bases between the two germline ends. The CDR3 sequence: CASSYSIVPRGYGYTF. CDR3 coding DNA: TGTGCCAGCAGTTACTCGATTGTCCCCAGGGGCTATGGCTACACCTTC.

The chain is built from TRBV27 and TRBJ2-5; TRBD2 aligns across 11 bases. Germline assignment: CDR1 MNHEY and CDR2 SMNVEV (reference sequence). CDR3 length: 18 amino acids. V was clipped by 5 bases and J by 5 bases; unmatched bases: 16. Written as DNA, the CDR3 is TGTGCCAGCAGTCCTGTGACTAGCGGGGACATCCATCAGGAGACCCAGTACTTC. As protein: CASSPVTSGDIHQETQYF.

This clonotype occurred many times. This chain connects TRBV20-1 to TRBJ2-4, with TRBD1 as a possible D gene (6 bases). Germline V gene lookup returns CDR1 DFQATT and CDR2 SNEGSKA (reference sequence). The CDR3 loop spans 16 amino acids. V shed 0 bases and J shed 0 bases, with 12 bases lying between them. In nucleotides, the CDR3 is TGCAGTGCTAGAGACAGGGGCCCATCAGCCAAAAACATTCAGTACTTC. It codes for CSARDRGPSAKNIQYF.

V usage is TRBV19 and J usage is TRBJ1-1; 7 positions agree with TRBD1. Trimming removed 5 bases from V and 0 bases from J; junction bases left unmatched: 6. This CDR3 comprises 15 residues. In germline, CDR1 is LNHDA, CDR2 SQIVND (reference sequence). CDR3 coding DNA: TGTGCCAGTAGTTATGGGGACAGCCTGAACACTGAAGCTTTCTTT. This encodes CASSYGDSLNTEAFF.

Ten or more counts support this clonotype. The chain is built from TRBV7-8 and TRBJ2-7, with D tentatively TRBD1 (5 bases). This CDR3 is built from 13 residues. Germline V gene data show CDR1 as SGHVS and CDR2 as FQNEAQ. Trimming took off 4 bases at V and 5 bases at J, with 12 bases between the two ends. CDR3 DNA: TGTGCCAGCAGCTCCAGCCCAGGGCACGAGCAGTACTTC. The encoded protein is CASSSSPGHEQYF.

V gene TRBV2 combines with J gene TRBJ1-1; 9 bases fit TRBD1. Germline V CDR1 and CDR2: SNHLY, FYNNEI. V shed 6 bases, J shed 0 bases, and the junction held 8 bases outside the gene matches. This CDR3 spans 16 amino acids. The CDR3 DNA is TGTGCCAGCAGGCCGGGACAGGGACGTATGAACACTGAAGCTTTCTTT. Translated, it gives CASRPGQGRMNTEAFF.

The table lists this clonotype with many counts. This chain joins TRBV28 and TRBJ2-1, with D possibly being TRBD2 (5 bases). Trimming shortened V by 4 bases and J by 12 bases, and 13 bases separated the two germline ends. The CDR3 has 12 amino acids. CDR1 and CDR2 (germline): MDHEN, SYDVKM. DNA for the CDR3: TGTGCCAGCAGTTCAACTAGTTTGGCGCAGTTCTTC. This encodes CASSSTSLAQFF.

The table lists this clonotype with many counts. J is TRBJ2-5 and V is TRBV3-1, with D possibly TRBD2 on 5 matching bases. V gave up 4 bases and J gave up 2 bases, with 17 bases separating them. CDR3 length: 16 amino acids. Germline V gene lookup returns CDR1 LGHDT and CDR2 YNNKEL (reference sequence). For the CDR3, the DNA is TGTGCCAGCAGCCCCGGATCGACTAACTTACAAGAGACCCAGTACTTC. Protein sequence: CASSPGSTNLQETQYF.

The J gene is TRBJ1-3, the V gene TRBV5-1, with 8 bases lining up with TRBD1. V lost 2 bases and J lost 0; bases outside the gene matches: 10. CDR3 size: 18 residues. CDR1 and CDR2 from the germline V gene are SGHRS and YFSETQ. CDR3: CASSLTGTGGSSGNTIYF. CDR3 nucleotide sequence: TGCGCCAGCAGCTTAACCGGGACAGGTGGCAGCTCTGGAAACACCATATATTTT.